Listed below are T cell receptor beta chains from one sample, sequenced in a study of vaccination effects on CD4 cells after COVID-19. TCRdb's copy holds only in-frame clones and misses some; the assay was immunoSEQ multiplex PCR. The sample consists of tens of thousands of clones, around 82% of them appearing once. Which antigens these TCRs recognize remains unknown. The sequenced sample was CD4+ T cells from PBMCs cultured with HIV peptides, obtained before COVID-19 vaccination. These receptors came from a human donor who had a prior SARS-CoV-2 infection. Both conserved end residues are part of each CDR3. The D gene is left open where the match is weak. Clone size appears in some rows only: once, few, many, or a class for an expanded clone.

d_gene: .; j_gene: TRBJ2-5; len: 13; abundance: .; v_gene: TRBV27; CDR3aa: CASSAIWQETQYF; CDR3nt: TGTGCCAGCAGTGCGATCTGGCAAGAGACCCAGTACTTC
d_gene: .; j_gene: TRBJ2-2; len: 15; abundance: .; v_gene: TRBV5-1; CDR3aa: CASSHGRSATGELFF; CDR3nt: TGCGCCAGCAGCCACGGCCGGAGTGCCACCGGGGAGCTGTTTTTT
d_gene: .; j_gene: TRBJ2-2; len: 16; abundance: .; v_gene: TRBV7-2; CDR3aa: CASSLGGGLTTGELFF; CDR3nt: TGTGCCAGCAGCTTAGGGGGCGGACTAACTACCGGGGAGCTGTTTTTT
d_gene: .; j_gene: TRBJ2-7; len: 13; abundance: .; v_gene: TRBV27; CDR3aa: CASSSSDSYEQYF; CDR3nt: TGTGCCAGCAGTTCCTCAGACAGCTACGAGCAGTACTTC
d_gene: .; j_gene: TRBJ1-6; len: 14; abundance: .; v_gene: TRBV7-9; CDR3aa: CASSLGFRGDGLHF; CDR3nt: TGTGCCAGCAGCTTAGGTTTCCGCGGGGACGGGCTCCACTTT
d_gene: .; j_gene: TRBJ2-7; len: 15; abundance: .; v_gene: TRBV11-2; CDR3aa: CASSLEGAAAYEQYF; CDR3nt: TGTGCCAGCAGCTTAGAAGGTGCGGCGGCATACGAGCAGTACTTC
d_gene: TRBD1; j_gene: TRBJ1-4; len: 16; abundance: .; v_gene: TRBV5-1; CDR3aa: CASSPGGQGWGEKLFF; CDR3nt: TGCGCCAGCAGCCCGGGAGGACAGGGGTGGGGTGAAAAACTGTTTTTT
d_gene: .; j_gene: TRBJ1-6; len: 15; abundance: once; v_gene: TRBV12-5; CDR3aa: CASALGAGYNSPLHF; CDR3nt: TGTGCTAGTGCCTTGGGTGCTGGCTATAATTCACCCCTCCACTTT
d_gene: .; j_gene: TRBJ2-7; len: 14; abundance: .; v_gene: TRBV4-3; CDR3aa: CASSLANGGYEQYF; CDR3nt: TGCGCCAGCAGCCTCGCGAACGGGGGTTACGAGCAGTACTTC
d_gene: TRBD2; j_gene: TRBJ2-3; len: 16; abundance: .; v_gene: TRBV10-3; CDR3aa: CAISDLAGGFTDTQYF; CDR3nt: TGTGCCATCAGTGATCTAGCGGGGGGCTTTACAGATACGCAGTATTTT
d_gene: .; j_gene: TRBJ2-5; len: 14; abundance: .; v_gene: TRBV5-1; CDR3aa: CASSFRQNQETQYF; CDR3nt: TGCGCCAGCAGCTTCCGACAAAACCAAGAGACCCAGTACTTC
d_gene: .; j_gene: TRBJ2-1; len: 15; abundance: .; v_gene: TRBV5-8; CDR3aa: CASSNPGRGNNEQFF; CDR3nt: TGTGCCAGCAGCAATCCGGGACGGGGGAACAATGAGCAGTTCTTC
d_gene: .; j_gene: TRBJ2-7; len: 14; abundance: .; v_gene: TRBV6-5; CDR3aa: CASNSHQANLEQYF; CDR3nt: TGTGCCAGCAATTCGCACCAGGCAAACCTTGAGCAGTACTTC
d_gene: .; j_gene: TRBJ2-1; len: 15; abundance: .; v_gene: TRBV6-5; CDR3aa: CASSYLGVGYNEQFF; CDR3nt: TGTGCCAGCAGTTACCTTGGGGTCGGGTACAATGAGCAGTTCTTC
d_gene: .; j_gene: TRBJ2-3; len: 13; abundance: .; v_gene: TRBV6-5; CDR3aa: CASSYSRADTQYF; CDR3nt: TGTGCCAGCAGTTACTCTCGGGCAGATACGCAGTATTTT
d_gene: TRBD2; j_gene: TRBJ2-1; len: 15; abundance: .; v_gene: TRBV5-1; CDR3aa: CASSFGTSGGGEQFF; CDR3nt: TGCGCCAGCAGCTTCGGAACTAGCGGGGGGGGTGAGCAGTTCTTC
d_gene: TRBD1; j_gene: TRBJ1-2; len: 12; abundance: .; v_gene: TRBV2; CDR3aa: CASRDRGFGYTF; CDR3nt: TGTGCCAGCAGGGACAGGGGGTTTGGCTACACCTTC
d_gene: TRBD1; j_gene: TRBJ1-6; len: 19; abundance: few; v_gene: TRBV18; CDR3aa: CASSPIATGTSSYNSPLHF; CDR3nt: TGTGCCAGCTCACCAATCGCGACAGGGACTAGCTCCTATAATTCACCCCTCCACTTT
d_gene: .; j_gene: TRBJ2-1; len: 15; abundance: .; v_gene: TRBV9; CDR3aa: CASSVQGGAYNEQFF; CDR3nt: TGTGCCAGCAGCGTACAGGGGGGCGCGTACAATGAGCAGTTCTTC
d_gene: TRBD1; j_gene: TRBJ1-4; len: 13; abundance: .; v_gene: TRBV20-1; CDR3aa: CSASDRGFEKLFF; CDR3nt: TGCAGTGCTAGTGACAGGGGATTTGAAAAACTGTTTTTT
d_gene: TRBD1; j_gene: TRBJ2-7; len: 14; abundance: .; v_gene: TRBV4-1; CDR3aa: CASSRGQELYEQYF; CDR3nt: TGCGCCAGCAGCCGTGGACAGGAGCTCTACGAGCAGTACTTC
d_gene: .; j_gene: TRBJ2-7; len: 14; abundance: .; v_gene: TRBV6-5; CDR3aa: CASSYGGQGYEQYF; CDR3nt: TGTGCCAGCAGTTACGGCGGCCAGGGTTACGAGCAGTACTTC
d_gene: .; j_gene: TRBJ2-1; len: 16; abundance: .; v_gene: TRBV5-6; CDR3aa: CASSLLTVDSYNEQFF; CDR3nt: TGTGCCAGCAGCCTACTGACAGTGGATTCCTACAATGAGCAGTTCTTC
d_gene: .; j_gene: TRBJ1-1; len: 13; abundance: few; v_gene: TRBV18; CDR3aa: CASSGGMNTEAFF; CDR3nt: TGTGCCAGCTCGGGGGGGATGAACACTGAAGCTTTCTTT